This TCR beta chain was captured in a study of radiotherapy plus CTLA-4 blockade in lung cancer. Study-wide findings and caveats: TCR clones originating in tumors grew in number in blood after radiotherapy plus ipilimumab.

Of note for this clone: The target antigen is unknown.

Some clones are missing from TCRdb's copy, which holds only in-frame ones; the method was immunoSEQ multiplex PCR. The profile shows some 77,000 clones, around 87% of them singletons. Germline V gene data show CDR1 as SGHRS and CDR2 as YFSETQ. The CDR3 is made up of 16 amino acids. Germline trimming cut 4 bases from V and 1 base from J; bases unmatched to any gene: 9. The TCR was taken from a human donor with non-small cell lung cancer who had a partial response to radiotherapy plus ipilimumab. The genes are TRBV5-1 and TRBJ2-7; 9 bases map to TRBD1. The sequencing used peripheral blood, collected from a patient treated with radiotherapy plus ipilimumab. CDR3 amino acids: CASSVPGQGISYEQYF. In DNA form, the CDR3 reads TGCGCCAGCAGCGTGCCGGGACAGGGCATTTCCTACGAGCAGTACTTC.